These 23 T cell receptor beta chains share one sample of origin, sequenced in a study of prognosis after radiotherapy for stage I lung cancer. From genomic DNA, two-round multiplex PCR was used to amplify TCR beta CDR3. TRBV and TRBJ genes each had their own specific primers in first-round PCR. Using its own MiXCR run on the multiplex PCR reads, TCRdb lists one record per CDR3 protein. The sample lists some 13,000 distinct CDR3 sequences; less than 50% were seen once. Specimen: PBMCs, collected before or after stereotactic body radiation therapy (not recorded which). The receptors were gathered from a donor over 45 with non-small cell lung cancer.

In this sample, this clonotype turned up a few times. V gene TRBV6-1 combines with J gene TRBJ1-2; the match to TRBD1 covers 8 bases. Trimming at V came to 8 bases and at J to 3 bases, leaving 17 bases not matched to a gene. The CDR3 runs 17 residues. The germline V gene has CDR1 MNHNS and CDR2 SASEGT. CDR3 coding DNA: TGTGCCAGCGGGAGCGGACAGGGAGGGACCCCTTACTATGGCTACACCTTC. Translated: CASGSGQGGTPYYGYTF.

This clonotype was counted at least ten times. Written as DNA, the CDR3 is TGTGCCAGCAGCTTGTATCAAGTTCTTAGCAATCAGCCCCAGCATTTT. It translates to CASSLYQVLSNQPQHF. This chain joins TRBV5-8 and TRBJ1-5, with unresolved D. CDR3 length: 16 residues. Trimming removed 1 base from V and 0 bases from J, with 11 bases in between. Looked up from germline, CDR1 is SGHTS and CDR2 is YDEGEE. Variable domain in full (rest from reference TRBV5-8 and TRBJ1-5): EAGVTQSPTHLIKTRGQQATLRCSPISGHTSVYWYQQALGLGLQFLLWYDEGEERNRGNFPPRFSGRQFPNYSSELNVNALELEDSALYLCASSLYQVLSNQPQHFGDGTRLSIL.

The chain employs TRBV2 and TRBJ2-1; D may correspond to TRBD1 or TRBD2 (5 bases each). The ends were cut back, 10 bases at V and 8 bases at J, with 18 bases in the middle. Germline CDR1 is SNHLY and CDR2 is FYNNEI. The CDR3 consists of 13 residues. CDR3 residues: CANRDPSRDEQFF. The CDR3, as DNA: TGTGCCAACCGGGACCCTTCTAGGGATGAGCAGTTCTTC.

As to this clonotype: A much larger clone differs by one base, so this may be a read error. This chain connects TRBV6-8 to TRBJ2-3; D possibly uses TRBD1 or TRBD2 (6 bases each). The CDR3 totals 18 residues. Germline CDR1 MNHGY, CDR2 SAAAGT. The V end was cut by 2 bases, the J end by 0 bases, with 18 bases between. The CDR3 sequence is CASSYRRRRGTSTDTQYF. In DNA, the CDR3 is TGTGCCAGCAGTTACCGACGTAGACGGGGGACAAGCACAGATACGCAGTATTTT.

The gene calls are TRBV20-1 and TRBJ2-7, with 8 nucleotides matching TRBD2. The germline V gene has CDR1 DFQATT and CDR2 SNEGSKA (reference sequence). The CDR3 extends over 16 amino acids. The junction had 7 bases not matched to a gene; V was cut back by 0 bases and J by 0 bases. The CDR3 loop is CSARDQLAESSYEQYF. CDR3 nucleotides: TGCAGTGCTAGAGATCAACTAGCGGAGAGCTCCTACGAGCAGTACTTC.

This clonotype was detected many times. Relative to the germline gene, one junction end is altered; a read error may explain this. Here the CDR3 DNA reads TGCGCCAGCAGCCAAACCGCCCTTTTAACCGGGACTAGCGGGAGTCGCTTAGAGGCCCAGTACTTC. Protein: CASSQTALLTGTSGSRLEAQYF. The genes are TRBV4-1 and TRBJ2-5; the match to TRBD2 covers 14 bases. The CDR3 sequence is 22 residues long. Germline lookup yields CDR1 MGHRA and CDR2 YSYEKL.

This clonotype is classed as medium-sized. The V call is TRBV6-1, the J call TRBJ1-6; 7 bases agree with TRBD1. Germline loops: CDR1 MNHNS, CDR2 SASEGT. The CDR3 is 17 residues long. Unmatched junction bases numbered 9, after V lost 7 bases and J lost 0 bases. CDR3 bases: TGTGCCAGCACCGACAGGGCGTGGGGCTCCTATAATTCACCCCTCCACTTT. Its protein is CASTDRAWGSYNSPLHF.

The chain carries TRBV6-1 and TRBJ2-2; a weak D match, TRBD2 (6 bases). V gave up 7 bases and J gave up 7 bases, with 19 bases separating them. The CDR3 spans 15 residues. Germline V gives CDR1 MNHNS, CDR2 SASEGT. CDR3 loop: CASTKGGIICGELFF. CDR3 in DNA: TGTGCCAGCACCAAGGGCGGGATAATTTGCGGGGAGCTGTTTTTT.

This clonotype showed up many times. This CDR3 reads CASSPRHGSQPQHF. The CDR3 coding sequence is TGTGCCAGCAGTCCCCGACACGGTTCACAGCCCCAGCATTTT. The V call is TRBV6-2 or TRBV6-3, the J call TRBJ1-5; D gene uncertain. V was cut by 5 bases and J by 7 bases, with 15 bases left in between. The CDR3 has 14 amino acids. CDR1 is MNHEY and CDR2 is SVGEGT in the germline V gene.

A word on this clonotype: It differs at one base from a far larger clone, so likely a read error. This chain uses TRBV19 with TRBJ2-5, with TRBD2 matching over 7 bases. Germline V gives CDR1 LNHDA, CDR2 SQIVND (reference sequence). Trimming took 8 bases from V and 12 from J; bases not matched to a gene: 18. This CDR3 comprises 14 residues. The chain's CDR3 is CASSLAVGLYEKYF. As DNA, the CDR3 is TGTGCCAGTTCTCTAGCGGTGGGTCTCTACGAGAAGTACTTC.

Turning to this clonotype: It differs at one base from a far larger clone, so likely a read error. This chain uses TRBV6-5 with TRBJ2-7, with D perhaps matching TRBD1 or TRBD2 (5 bases each). Germline V gene data show CDR1 as MNHEY and CDR2 as SVGAGI. The CDR3 spans 14 residues. The CDR3 DNA reads TGTGCCAGCTCCGAGGGACCAAGGATCTACGATCAGTACTTC. The encoded protein is CASSEGPRIYDQYF.

This clonotype is labeled as medium-sized (0.01 to 0.1%). The CDR3 DNA is TGTGCCAGCAGCTTGGGCGCCACCGGGGAGCTGTTTTTT. It specifies CASSLGATGELFF. The chain combines TRBV7-8 with TRBJ2-2, with D unclear. Trimming took off 3 bases at V and 4 bases at J, with 6 bases between the two ends. The CDR3 consists of 13 residues. CDR1 is SGHVS, CDR2 FQNEAQ, per germline.

The V call is TRBV6-1, the J call TRBJ2-1; D possibly corresponds to TRBD2 (6 bases). V was cut by 4 bases and J by 7 bases, with 8 bases left in between. CDR3 length: 12 residues. Germline V gives CDR1 MNHNS, CDR2 SASEGT. The CDR3 reads CASSVGGNEQFF. Here the CDR3 DNA reads TGTGCCAGCAGTGTTGGGGGGAATGAGCAGTTCTTC.

Many counts were recorded for this clonotype. V and J are TRBV30 and TRBJ2-5; a weak D match, TRBD1 (6 bases). Per germline, CDR1 GTSNPN and CDR2 SVGIG (reference sequence). The CDR3 runs 13 residues. The V gene lost 4 bases and the J gene lost 4 bases, with 13 bases spanning the gap. The CDR3, as DNA: TGTGCCTGGAAACAGGGTGGGGGAGAGACCCAGTACTTC. Encoded protein: CAWKQGGGETQYF.

This clonotype was detected many times. The rearrangement joins TRBV4-1 to TRBJ2-5; TRBD1 agrees at 9 bases. Germline assignment: CDR1 MGHRA and CDR2 YSYEKL. This CDR3 region has 15 residues. The ends lost 4 bases at V and 5 bases at J; junction bases unmatched: 8. The CDR3 loop is CASSLWTGDRETQYF. CDR3 nucleotide sequence: TGCGCCAGCAGCCTGTGGACAGGGGACAGGGAGACCCAGTACTTC.

Regarding this clonotype: It differs at one base from a far larger clone, so likely a read error. J is TRBJ2-7 and V is TRBV7-3; 9 bases are shared with TRBD1. CDR1 SGHTA and CDR2 FQGTGA come from the germline V gene. J lost 4 bases, V lost 5 bases, and 6 bases had no gene match. The CDR3 is made up of 14 amino acids. The CDR3 here is CASSPTGGCYEQYF. The CDR3 bases are TGTGCCAGCAGCCCGACAGGGGGATGTTACGAGCAGTACTTC.

The rearrangement links TRBV19 to TRBJ1-5; 8 positions match TRBD1. Germline V gives CDR1 LNHDA, CDR2 SQIVND (reference sequence). J was trimmed by 2 bases and V by 6 bases; bases with no gene match: 3. The CDR3 is 14 amino acids. The CDR3 nucleotides read TGTGCCAGTAGGGGGGGACAGGGCAATCAGCCCCAGCATTTT. Its protein product is CASRGGQGNQPQHF.

Notes on this clonotype: A much larger clone is a single base away; this may be a read error. The chain has TRBV25-1 and TRBJ1-1; D gene ambiguous. Germline CDR1 is MGHDK and CDR2 is SYGVNS. The CDR3 consists of 8 residues. Written as DNA, the CDR3 is TGTGCCAGCACTGAAGCTTTATTT. It specifies CASTEALF.

The CDR3 region is CSARARTGTYTEAFF. The CDR3 region has the DNA TGCAGTGCTAGAGCCCGTACAGGGACATACACTGAAGCTTTCTTT. V usage is TRBV20-1 and J usage is TRBJ1-1; D is perhaps TRBD1 (6 bases). Germline CDR1 is DFQATT and CDR2 is SNEGSKA (reference sequence). The CDR3 spans 15 residues. Trimming stripped 1 base from V and 3 bases from J, with 15 bases between.

By share of the sample, this clonotype is medium-sized. The chain recombines TRBV27 with TRBJ2-7; D is tentatively TRBD1 or TRBD2 (5 bases each). The CDR3 length is 14 residues. Germline-derived CDR1 and CDR2 are MNHEY and SMNVEV (reference sequence). V was clipped by 3 bases and J by 3 bases, with 12 bases between them. The CDR3, as DNA: TGTGCCAGCAGTTTTGCCGAGGGGTACTACGAGCAGTACTTC. It specifies CASSFAEGYYEQYF.

This clonotype was seen repeatedly, ten times or more. The gene calls are TRBV7-3 and TRBJ2-3; TRBD2 might be the D (5 bases). Germline V gene data show CDR1 as SGHTA and CDR2 as FQGTGA. The CDR3 loop spans 16 amino acids. Between the trimmed V and J ends, which lost 1 base and 6 bases, there was a span of 17 bases. This CDR3 reads CASSLNPGEPSDTQYF. The CDR3 DNA follows: TGTGCCAGCAGCTTAAATCCCGGGGAGCCTAGTGATACGCAGTATTTT.

As regards this clonotype: A far larger clone lies a single base away; this is likely a read error. DNA of the CDR3: TGCAGCGCTCCCCGATCGACAGGGCTCAATGAGGAGTTCTTC. It encodes CSAPRSTGLNEEFF. The V gene is TRBV29-1, the J gene TRBJ2-5, with 7 nucleotides matching TRBD1. The CDR3 loop spans 14 amino acids. Germline values: CDR1 SQVTM, CDR2 ANQGSEA.

The chain links TRBV7-9 to TRBJ2-2; possible D gene TRBD1, 6 bases. V gave up 6 bases and J gave up 2 bases, with 10 bases separating them. The germline V gene encodes CDR1 SEHNR and CDR2 FQNEAQ (reference sequence). This CDR3 region has 14 residues. The CDR3 sequence is CASRDSANTGELFF. The CDR3, as DNA: TGTGCCAGCAGGGACAGCGCTAACACCGGGGAGCTGTTTTTT.